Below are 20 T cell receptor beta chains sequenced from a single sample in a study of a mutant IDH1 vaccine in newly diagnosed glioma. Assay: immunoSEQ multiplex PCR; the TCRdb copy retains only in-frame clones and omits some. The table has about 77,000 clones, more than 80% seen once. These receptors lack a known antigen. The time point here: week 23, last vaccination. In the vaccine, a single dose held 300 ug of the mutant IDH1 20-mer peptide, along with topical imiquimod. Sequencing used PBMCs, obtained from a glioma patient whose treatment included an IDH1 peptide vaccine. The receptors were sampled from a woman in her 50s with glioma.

CDR3 sequence reads: CASDSLRGNQPQHF. In DNA form, the CDR3 reads TGTGCCAGCGACAGCCTACGGGGCAATCAGCCCCAGCATTTT. The genes are TRBV19 and TRBJ1-5; maybe TRBD1 (5 bases). Germline V CDR1 and CDR2: LNHDA, SQIVND (reference sequence). Deletions cut 9 bases from V and 2 bases from J, with 14 bases between. This CDR3 has 14 residues.

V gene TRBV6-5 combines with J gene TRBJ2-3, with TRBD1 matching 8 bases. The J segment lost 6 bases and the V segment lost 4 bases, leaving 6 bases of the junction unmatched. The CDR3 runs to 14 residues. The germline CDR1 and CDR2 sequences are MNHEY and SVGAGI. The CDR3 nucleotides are TGTGCCAGCAGTTCCCAGGGGGCTGGGGATACGCAGTATTTT. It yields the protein CASSSQGAGDTQYF.

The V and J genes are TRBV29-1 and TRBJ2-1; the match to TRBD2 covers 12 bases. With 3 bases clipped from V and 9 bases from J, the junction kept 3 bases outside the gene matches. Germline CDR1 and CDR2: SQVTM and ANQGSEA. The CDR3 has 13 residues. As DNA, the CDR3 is TGCAGCGTTGAGGGACTAGCGGGCCCTGAGCAGTTCTTC. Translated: CSVEGLAGPEQFF.

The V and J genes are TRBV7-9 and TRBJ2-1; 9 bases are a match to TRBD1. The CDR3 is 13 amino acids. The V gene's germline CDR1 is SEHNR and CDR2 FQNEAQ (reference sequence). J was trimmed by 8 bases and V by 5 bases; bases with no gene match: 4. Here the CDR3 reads CASSPRQGDEQFF. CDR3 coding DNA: TGTGCCAGCAGCCCGAGACAGGGGGATGAGCAGTTCTTC. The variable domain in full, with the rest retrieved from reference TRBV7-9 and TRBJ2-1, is DTGVSQNPRHKITKRGQNVTFRCDPISEHNRLYWYRQTLGQGPEFLTYFQNEAQLEKSRLLSDRFSAERPKGSFSTLEIQRTEQGDSAMYLCASSPRQGDEQFFGPGTRLTVL.

The CDR3 sequence is CASSVAPPYEQFF. The CDR3 nucleotides read TGTGCCAGCAGCGTAGCTCCCCCCTACGAGCAGTTCTTC. The chain uses TRBV9 and TRBJ2-1; D is undetermined. Trimming took 0 bases from V and 10 from J, leaving 11 bases between them. The CDR3 covers 13 residues. Germline CDR1 SGDLS, CDR2 YYNGEE.

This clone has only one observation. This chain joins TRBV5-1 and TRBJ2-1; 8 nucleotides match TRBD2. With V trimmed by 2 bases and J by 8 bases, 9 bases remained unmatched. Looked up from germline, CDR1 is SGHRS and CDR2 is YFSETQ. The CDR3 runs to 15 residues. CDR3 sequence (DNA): TGCGCCAGCAGCTTAGCGGGAGAAGTTTTGGATGAGCAGTTCTTC. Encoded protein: CASSLAGEVLDEQFF.

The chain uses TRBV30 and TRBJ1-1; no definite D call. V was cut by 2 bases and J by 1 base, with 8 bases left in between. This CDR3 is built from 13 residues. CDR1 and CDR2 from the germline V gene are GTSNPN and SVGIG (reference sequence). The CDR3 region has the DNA TGTGCCTGGAGTTCCGACGCGAACACTGAAGCTTTCTTT. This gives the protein CAWSSDANTEAFF.

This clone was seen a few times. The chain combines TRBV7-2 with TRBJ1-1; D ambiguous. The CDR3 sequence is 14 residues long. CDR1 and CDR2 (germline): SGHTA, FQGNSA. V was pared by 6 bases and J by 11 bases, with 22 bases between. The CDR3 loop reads CASSMSGLLGEAFF. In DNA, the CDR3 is TGTGCCAGCAGTATGTCCGGCCTCCTTGGGGAGGCTTTCTTT.

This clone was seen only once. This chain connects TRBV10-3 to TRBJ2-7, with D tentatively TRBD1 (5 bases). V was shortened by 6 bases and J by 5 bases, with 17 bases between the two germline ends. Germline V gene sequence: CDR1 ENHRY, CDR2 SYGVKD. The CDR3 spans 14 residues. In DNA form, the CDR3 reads TGTGCCATCAGCAAGGCAGGGAACGTGAACGAGCAGTACTTC. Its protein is CAISKAGNVNEQYF.

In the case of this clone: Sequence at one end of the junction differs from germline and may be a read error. The chain's CDR3 is CASSPGTSAYNEQFF. The CDR3 DNA is TGTGCTAGCAGTCCCGGGACTAGCGCTTACAATGAGCAGTTCTTC. V gene TRBV7-7 combines with J gene TRBJ2-1, with 10 bases that match TRBD2. The CDR3 consists of 15 residues. The germline V gene has CDR1 SSHAT and CDR2 FNYEAQ (reference sequence).

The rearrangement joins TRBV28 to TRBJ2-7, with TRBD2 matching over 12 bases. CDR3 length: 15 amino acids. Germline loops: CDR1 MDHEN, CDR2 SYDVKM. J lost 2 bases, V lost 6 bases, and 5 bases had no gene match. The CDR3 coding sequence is TGTGCCAGCAGCCGGACTAGCGGGAACCCCTACGAGCAGTACTTC. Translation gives CASSRTSGNPYEQYF. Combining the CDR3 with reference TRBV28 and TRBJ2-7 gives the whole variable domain DVKVTQSSRYLVKRTGEKVFLECVQDMDHENMFWYRQDPGLGLRLIYFSYDVKMKEKGDIPEGYSVSREKKERFSLILESASTNQTSMYLCASSRTSGNPYEQYFGPGTRLTVT.

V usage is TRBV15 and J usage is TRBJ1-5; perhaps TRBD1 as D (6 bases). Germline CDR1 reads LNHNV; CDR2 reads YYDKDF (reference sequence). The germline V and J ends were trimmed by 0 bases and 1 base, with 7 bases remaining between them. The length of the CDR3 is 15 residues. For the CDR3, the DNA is TGTGCCACCAGCAGAGATAGGGGGAGCAATCAGCCCCAGCATTTT. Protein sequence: CATSRDRGSNQPQHF.

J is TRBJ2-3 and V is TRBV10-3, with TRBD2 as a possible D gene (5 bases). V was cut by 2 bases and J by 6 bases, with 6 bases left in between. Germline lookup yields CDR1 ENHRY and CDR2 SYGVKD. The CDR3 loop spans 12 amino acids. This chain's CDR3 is CAISEAGDTQYF. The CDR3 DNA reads TGTGCCATCAGTGAGGCGGGCGATACGCAGTATTTT.

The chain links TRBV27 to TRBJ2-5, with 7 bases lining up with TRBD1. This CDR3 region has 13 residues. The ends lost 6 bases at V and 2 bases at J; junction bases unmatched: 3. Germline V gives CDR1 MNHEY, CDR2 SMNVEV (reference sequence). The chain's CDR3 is CASRTGLQETQYF. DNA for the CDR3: TGTGCCAGCAGGACAGGGCTGCAAGAGACCCAGTACTTC.

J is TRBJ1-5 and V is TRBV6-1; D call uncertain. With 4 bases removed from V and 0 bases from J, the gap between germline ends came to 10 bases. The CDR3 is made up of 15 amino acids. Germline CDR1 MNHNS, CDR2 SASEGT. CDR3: CASSAFGDSNQPQHF. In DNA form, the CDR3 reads TGTGCCAGCAGTGCCTTTGGCGATAGCAATCAGCCCCAGCATTTT.

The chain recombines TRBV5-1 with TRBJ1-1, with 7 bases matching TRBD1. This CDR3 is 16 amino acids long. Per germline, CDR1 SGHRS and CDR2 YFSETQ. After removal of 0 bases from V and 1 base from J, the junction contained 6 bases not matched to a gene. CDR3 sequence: CASSLAGQAWNTEAFF. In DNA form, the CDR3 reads TGCGCCAGCAGCTTGGCCGGACAGGCCTGGAACACTGAAGCTTTCTTT.

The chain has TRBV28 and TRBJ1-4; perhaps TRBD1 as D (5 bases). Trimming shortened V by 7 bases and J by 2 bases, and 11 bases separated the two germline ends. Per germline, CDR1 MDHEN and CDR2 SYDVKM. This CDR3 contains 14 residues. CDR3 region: CASTLGVTNEKLFF. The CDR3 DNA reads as TGTGCCAGCACTTTGGGGGTGACTAATGAAAAACTGTTTTTT. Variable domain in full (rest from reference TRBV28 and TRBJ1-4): DVKVTQSSRYLVKRTGEKVFLECVQDMDHENMFWYRQDPGLGLRLIYFSYDVKMKEKGDIPEGYSVSREKKERFSLILESASTNQTSMYLCASTLGVTNEKLFFGSGTQLSVL.

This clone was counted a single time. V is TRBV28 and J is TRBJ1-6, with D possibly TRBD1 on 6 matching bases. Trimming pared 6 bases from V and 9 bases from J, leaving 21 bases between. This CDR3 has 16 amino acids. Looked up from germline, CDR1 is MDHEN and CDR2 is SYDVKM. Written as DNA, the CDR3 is TGTGCCAGCAGCAGTCTAGGGGTCAGGGGCGGTTCACCCCTCCACTTT. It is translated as CASSSLGVRGGSPLHF.

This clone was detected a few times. Written as DNA, the CDR3 is TGCGCCAGCAGCCCCGGACAGGGGGATTCACCCCTCCACTTT. Residues: CASSPGQGDSPLHF. The gene calls are TRBV5-1 and TRBJ1-6; 10 nucleotides line up with TRBD1. The CDR3 length is 14 residues. Germline V lookup: CDR1 SGHRS, CDR2 YFSETQ. J lost 8 bases, V lost 4 bases, and 3 bases had no gene match.

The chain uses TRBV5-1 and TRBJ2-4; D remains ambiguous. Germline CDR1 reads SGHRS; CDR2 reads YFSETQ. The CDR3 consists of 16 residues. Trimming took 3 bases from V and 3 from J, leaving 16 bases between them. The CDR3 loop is CASSSDGFRGKNIQYF. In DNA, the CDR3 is TGCGCCAGCAGCTCGGACGGATTCCGAGGCAAAAACATTCAGTACTTC. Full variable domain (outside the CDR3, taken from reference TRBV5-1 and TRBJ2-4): KAGVTQTPRYLIKTRGQQVTLSCSPISGHRSVSWYQQTPGQGLQFLFEYFSETQRNKGNFPGRFSGRQFSNSRSEMNVSTLELGDSALYLCASSSDGFRGKNIQYFGAGTRLSVL.